The present entry profiles one T cell receptor beta chain with its context. Sequenced by immunoSEQ multiplex PCR; TCRdb stores in-frame clones only, minus some. Seen here are around 91,000 clones, about 85% observed once, and the top ten hold around an eighth. This record comes from a study of blood T cell repertoires in COVID-19. The CDR3 loop spans 17 amino acids. V was trimmed by 7 bases and J by 2 bases, leaving 22 bases between them. The V gene's germline CDR1 is SGHVS and CDR2 FQNEAQ. This TCR came from a human donor in a cohort sampled during active COVID-19. Sequencing was carried out using peripheral blood. This chain links TRBV7-8 with TRBJ2-3; unclear D gene. For the CDR3, the DNA is TGTGCCAGCAACCGGAGAGGTGCTGGCGGCCCCACAGATACGCAGTATTTT. Protein product: CASNRRGAGGPTDTQYF.